Described below is a single T cell receptor beta chain sequence and its context. Its antigen is undetermined. Regions amplified from RNA transcripts were the TCR beta CDR3 regions. A set of HTBI primers served as the primers for a first-round RT-PCR of the TCR CDR3. MiXCR, run by TCRdb on the multiplex PCR reads, gives a single entry per CDR3 protein. Of roughly 93,000 distinct CDR3 sequences listed, approximately 56% are singletons. This sample is part of a study of T cells in Graves' hyperthyroidism and ophthalmopathy. Across the whole study: Peripheral blood was drawn at first diagnosis, prior to all treatment.

This CDR3 region has 15 residues. CDR1 and CDR2 from the germline V gene are ENHRY and SYGVKD. The V end lost 4 bases, the J end lost 5 bases, and 18 bases lay between the germline ends. Clinical symptoms, serum thyroxine, TRAb, thyroid ultrasound and orbital computed tomography informed diagnoses. The study, taken as a whole, reports: Blood also contained most expanded thyroid clonotypes above 0.001.

The specimen sequenced was blood. The genes are TRBV10-3 and TRBJ2-7, with D perhaps matching TRBD2 (6 bases). The sequence came from a woman between 35 and 50 years old with Graves' hyperthyroidism. CDR3 sequence reads: CAISVPSGYEDEQYF. In DNA, the CDR3 is TGTGCCATCAGTGTCCCGAGCGGGTACGAGGACGAGCAGTACTTC.